This TCR beta chain was identified during a study of cytomegalovirus exposure and HLA in healthy donors. Study-wide results and limits: A missense variant in DCLRE1C was later tied to TCR beta V- and J-gene trimming.

About this clone: Its antigen is undetermined.

The donors comprised healthy bone marrow donors. PCR used 60 Vbeta primers and 13 Jbeta primers. Method: immunoSEQ multiplex PCR; TCRdb's copy keeps in-frame clones and lacks some. The table shows 70,000 to 100,000 clones, with 60% to 80% occurring only once. Germline V gene data show CDR1 as GTSNPN and CDR2 as SVGIG (reference sequence). Germline trimming cut 1 base from V and 6 bases from J; bases unmatched to any gene: 1. The CDR3 length is 12 residues. The receptor comes from a woman in her forties or fifties in good health and CMV-seropositive. Sequencing used PBMCs. V gene TRBV30 combines with J gene TRBJ2-3; 7 bases are a match to TRBD1. As DNA, the CDR3 is TGTGCCTGGAGTGGGGACAGCGATACGCAGTATTTT. Translated: CAWSGDSDTQYF.